This T cell receptor beta chain was obtained from a study of cytomegalovirus exposure and HLA in healthy donors. Study in general: In terms of ancestry, the Caucasian-associated cluster contained about 81% of the roughly 400 genotyped donors.

The PCR made use of 60 Vbeta and 13 Jbeta primers. Libraries were prepared by immunoSEQ multiplex PCR; TCRdb keeps only in-frame clonotypes and omits some of them. This sample has 90,000 to 110,000 clones, with 75% found just once. The CDR3 is 13 amino acids. Trimming shortened V by 7 bases and J by 11 bases, and 20 bases separated the two germline ends. CDR1 is MNHNY, CDR2 SVGAGI, per germline (reference sequence). In the case of this clone: Its antigen remains unidentified.

Whole-study results and caveats: Later work showed greater clonal expansion in HLA-associated TCR beta chains than in equally common others. Accounts indicate the classifier identified cytomegalovirus status with strong specificity and sensitivity. In a later analysis, at a false discovery rate of 0.05, 16,951 TCR beta sequences matched HLA alleles.

The chain carries TRBV6-6 and TRBJ1-1, with a weak D call TRBD1 (5 bases). Sequenced input: PBMCs. The receptor was derived from a man aged 35 to 55 in good health and CMV-seronegative. The CDR3 nucleotides read TGTGCCAGCACCGACCACACCGTGGGGGGGGCTTTCTTT. As protein: CASTDHTVGGAFF.